What follows describes a single T cell receptor (beta chain). Its antigen is not known. Unexposed donor CD4+ T cells date from about 2011-2019, before the COVID-19 pandemic. CD4+ T cells were isolated from the cells after about nine days of culture. Measured with immunoSEQ multiplex PCR; TCRdb has only the in-frame clones, and not every one. This table has roughly 25,000 clones, about three quarters appearing once. The data originate from a study of CD4 T cells in relation to SARS-CoV-2 and coronaviruses. This CDR3 has 11 amino acids. The germline gives CDR1 SQVTM, CDR2 ANQGSEA. V was trimmed by 4 bases and J by 8 bases, leaving 11 bases between them.

The receptor was derived from a human donor in good health. This chain links TRBV29-1 with TRBJ1-1; D ambiguous. Material: CD4+ T cells from PBMCs, cultured in vitro. This CDR3 is CSVGRTPEAFF. The CDR3, as DNA: TGCAGCGTTGGTAGGACGCCCGAAGCTTTCTTT. The full variable domain, in which reference TRBV29-1 and TRBJ1-1 provide the parts outside the CDR3, is SAVISQKPSRDICQRGTSLTIQCQVDSQVTMMFWYRQQPGQSLTLIATANQGSEATYESGFVIDKFPISRPNLTFSTLTVSNMSPEDSSIYLCSVGRTPEAFFGQGTRLTVV.